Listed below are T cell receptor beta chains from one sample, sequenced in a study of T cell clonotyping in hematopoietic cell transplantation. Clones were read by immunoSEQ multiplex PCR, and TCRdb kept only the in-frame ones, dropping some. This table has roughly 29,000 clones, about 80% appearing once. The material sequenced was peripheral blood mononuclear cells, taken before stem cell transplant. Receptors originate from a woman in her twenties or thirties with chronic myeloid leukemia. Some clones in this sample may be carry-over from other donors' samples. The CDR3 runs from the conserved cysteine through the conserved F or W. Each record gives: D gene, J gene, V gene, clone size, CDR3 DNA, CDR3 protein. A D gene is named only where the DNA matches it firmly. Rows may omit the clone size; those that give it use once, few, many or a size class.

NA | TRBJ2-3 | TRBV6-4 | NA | TGTGCCAGCAGTGAAAAGCCCTCGGGTGGGGGCACAGATACGCAGTATTTT | CASSEKPSGGGTDTQYF
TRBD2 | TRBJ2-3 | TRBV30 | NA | TGTGCCTGGGCCGGGGGGGGCCTTGGCACAGATACGCAGTATTTT | CAWAGGGLGTDTQYF
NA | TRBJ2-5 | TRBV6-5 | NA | TGTGCCAGCAGGAAGCGGACGGTTGGGGAAGAGACCCAGTACTTC | CASRKRTVGEETQYF
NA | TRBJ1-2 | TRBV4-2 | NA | TGTGCCAGCAGCCAAGACTCCCTAAACTATGGCTACACCTTC | CASSQDSLNYGYTF
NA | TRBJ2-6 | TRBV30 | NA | TGTGCCTGGTCCCATGGGGGGTCTGCCAACGTCCTGACTTTC | CAWSHGGSANVLTF
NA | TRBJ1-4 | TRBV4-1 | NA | TGCGCCAGCAGCCAAGATTCGGGAAGAAATGAAAAACTGTTTTTT | CASSQDSGRNEKLFF
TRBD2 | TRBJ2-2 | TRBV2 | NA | TGTGCCAGCAGTGCCAGACTAGCGGGGGGAACCGGGGAGCTGTTTTTT | CASSARLAGGTGELFF
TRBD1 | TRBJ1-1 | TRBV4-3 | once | TGCGCCAGCAGCCACGGGACAGGGTTGTCTACTGAAGCTTTCTTT | CASSHGTGLSTEAFF
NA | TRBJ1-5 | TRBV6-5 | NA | TGTGCCAGCAGTTACTCTGTGGGCAATCAGCCCCAGCATTTT | CASSYSVGNQPQHF
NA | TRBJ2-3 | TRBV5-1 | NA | TGCGCCAGCAGCTTGGATCCTGGACTACCCACAGATACGCAGTATTTT | CASSLDPGLPTDTQYF
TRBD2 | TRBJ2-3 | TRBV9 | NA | TGTGCCAGCAGCGTAGTTCGGGGGGGGCGTTTTACGCAGTATTTT | CASSVVRGGRFTQYF
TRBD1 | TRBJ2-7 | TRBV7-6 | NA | TGTGCCAGCAGCTTGGGGACAGAATCCTACGAGCAGTACTTC | CASSLGTESYEQYF
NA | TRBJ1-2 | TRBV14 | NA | TGTGCCAGCAGCCAAGACAGGGGCTATGGCTACACCTTC | CASSQDRGYGYTF
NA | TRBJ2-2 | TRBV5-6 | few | TGTGCCAGCAGCTTGACAGTGTTAGAGAACACCGGGGAGCTGTTTTTT | CASSLTVLENTGELFF
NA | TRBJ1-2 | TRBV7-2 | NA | TGTGCCAGCAGCTTAGCAGGACAGACGGCAGTTTGGGATGGCTACACCTTC | CASSLAGQTAVWDGYTF
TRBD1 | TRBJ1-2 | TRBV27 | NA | TGTGCCAGCAGTCCCCTATGGACAGGGGAAGACTATGGCTACACCTTC | CASSPLWTGEDYGYTF
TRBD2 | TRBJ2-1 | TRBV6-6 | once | TGTGCCAGCAGTTACGGGACTAGCTTTGAGCAGTTCTTC | CASSYGTSFEQFF
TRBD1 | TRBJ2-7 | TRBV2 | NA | TGTGCCAGCAGCGGAAGACAGGGGACCTACGAGCAGTACTTC | CASSGRQGTYEQYF
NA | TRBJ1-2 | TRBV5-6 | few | TGTGCCAGCAGCTTATCCAGGGTGAACTATGGCTACACCTTC | CASSLSRVNYGYTF
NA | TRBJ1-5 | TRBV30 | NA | TGTGCCTGGAGTGGAGCCGGCAATCAGCCCCAGCATTTT | CAWSGAGNQPQHF
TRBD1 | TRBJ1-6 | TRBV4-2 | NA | TGTGCCAGCAGCCTGACAGGGTTGAATTCACCCCTCCACTTT | CASSLTGLNSPLHF
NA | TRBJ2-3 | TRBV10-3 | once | TGTGCCATCAGTGAGAAAAGCACAGATACGCAGTATTTT | CAISEKSTDTQYF
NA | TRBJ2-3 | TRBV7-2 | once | TGTGCCAGCAGCCCTCTTGGGACCGTTAGCACAGATACGCAGTATTTT | CASSPLGTVSTDTQYF
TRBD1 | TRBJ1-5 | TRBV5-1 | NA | TGCGCCAGCAGCTTGGGACAGGGGGCAAATCAGCCCCAGCATTTT | CASSLGQGANQPQHF
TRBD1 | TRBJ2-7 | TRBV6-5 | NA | TGTGCCAGCAGTTTCCGGGACAGCTATTACGAGCAGTACTTC | CASSFRDSYYEQYF
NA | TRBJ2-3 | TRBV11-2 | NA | TGTGCCAGCAGCTCATGGGGGCGGAACACAGATACGCAGTATTTT | CASSSWGRNTDTQYF
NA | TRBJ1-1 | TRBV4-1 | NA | TGCGCCAGCAGCCAATTTGTATTGAGGAGGGGAGCTTTCTTT | CASSQFVLRRGAFF
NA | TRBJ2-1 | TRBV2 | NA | TGTGCCAGCAGTGAACTACTAGACAATGAGCAGTTCTTC | CASSELLDNEQFF
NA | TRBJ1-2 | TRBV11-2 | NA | TGTGCCAGCAGCTTAGGAGCGCAATATGGCTACACCTTC | CASSLGAQYGYTF
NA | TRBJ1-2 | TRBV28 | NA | TGTGCCAGCAGTTTACATCGTTCGGGGGGATTAAACTATGGCTACACCTTC | CASSLHRSGGLNYGYTF
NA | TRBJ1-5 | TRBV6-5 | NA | TGTGCCAGCAGTTACGACAGGTACAATCAGCCCCAGCATTTT | CASSYDRYNQPQHF
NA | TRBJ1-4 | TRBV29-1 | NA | TGCAGCGTTTATGGGAAGGGTGAAAAACTGTTTTTT | CSVYGKGEKLFF
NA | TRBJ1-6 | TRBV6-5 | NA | TGTGCCAGCAGCCCAAGTAGGGGGACACTCCACTTT | CASSPSRGTLHF
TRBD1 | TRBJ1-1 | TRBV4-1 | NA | TGCGCCAGCAGCCAAGATCCTCACAGGGGGGGGAACACTGAAGCTTTCTTT | CASSQDPHRGGNTEAFF
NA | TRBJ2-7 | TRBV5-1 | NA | TGCGCCAGCAGCTCGACAGGCGGAGGAAGCTCCTACGAGCAGTACTTC | CASSSTGGGSSYEQYF
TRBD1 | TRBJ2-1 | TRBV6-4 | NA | TGTGCCAGCAGTGACACGGGACAGGGGGACTACAATGAGCAGTTCTTC | CASSDTGQGDYNEQFF
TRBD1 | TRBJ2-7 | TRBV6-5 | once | TGTGCCAGCAGTGGTCCGGGACAGGGTGCCGAGCAGTACTTC | CASSGPGQGAEQYF
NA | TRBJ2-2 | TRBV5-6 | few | TGTGCCAGCAGCTCGGCTGGCTATTCGAACACCGGGGAGCTGTTTTTT | CASSSAGYSNTGELFF
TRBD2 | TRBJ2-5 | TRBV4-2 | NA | TGTGCCAGCAGCCAAGATATAGGAGCGGGGGGGGAGACCCAGTACTTC | CASSQDIGAGGETQYF
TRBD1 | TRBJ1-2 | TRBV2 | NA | TGTGCCAGCAGTGATCAGGGACAGGGAAACTATGGCTACACCTTC | CASSDQGQGNYGYTF
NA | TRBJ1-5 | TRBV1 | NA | TGCACCAGCAGGTCCACCCGCCGACAGGTTCAGATTGGCAATCAGCCCCAGCATTTT | CTSRSTRRQVQIGNQPQHF
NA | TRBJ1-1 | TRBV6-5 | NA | TGTGCCAGCAGTTACCTTGCGGGTACTGAAGCTTTCTTT | CASSYLAGTEAFF
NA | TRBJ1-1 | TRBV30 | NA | TGTGCCTGGACTAGGGGTGGGTCGAACACTGAAGCTTTCTTT | CAWTRGGSNTEAFF
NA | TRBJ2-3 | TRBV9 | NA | TGTGCCAGCAGCGTACGCCCCGGCACAGATACGCAGTATTTT | CASSVRPGTDTQYF
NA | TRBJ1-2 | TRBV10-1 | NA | TGCGCCAGCAGTGAGTACCCAGGCTCCGGCTACACCTTC | CASSEYPGSGYTF
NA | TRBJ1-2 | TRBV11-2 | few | TGTGCCAGCAGCTTCGACGGTAACTATGGCTACACCTTC | CASSFDGNYGYTF
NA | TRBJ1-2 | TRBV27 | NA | TGTGCCAGCAGTTTAGTGGGCGACTATGGCTACACCTTC | CASSLVGDYGYTF
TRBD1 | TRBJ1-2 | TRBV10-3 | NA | TGTGCCATCAGGGACAGGGTCTACTTTGGCTACACCTTC | CAIRDRVYFGYTF
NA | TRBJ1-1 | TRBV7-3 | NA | TGTGCCAGCAGCAAGACCAGGGGATCCACTGAAGCTTTCTTT | CASSKTRGSTEAFF
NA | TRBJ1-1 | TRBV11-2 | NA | TGTGCCAGCAGCTTAACTCGAGGGCTTTCGGTTGAAGCTTTCTTT | CASSLTRGLSVEAFF
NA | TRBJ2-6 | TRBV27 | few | TGTGCCAGTGAGGGCTCTGGGGCCAACGTCCTGACTTTC | CASEGSGANVLTF
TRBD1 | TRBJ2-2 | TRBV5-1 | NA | TGCGCCAGCAGCGTCCGGGACAGGGACACCGGGGAGCTGTTTTTT | CASSVRDRDTGELFF
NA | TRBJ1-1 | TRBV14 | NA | TGTGCCAGCAGCCAATCCCTGAGGGGGTTTAACACTGAAGCTTTCTTT | CASSQSLRGFNTEAFF
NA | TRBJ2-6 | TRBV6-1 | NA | TGTGCCAGCAGTGAAAGGGGAACTGGGGCCAACGTCCTGACTTTC | CASSERGTGANVLTF